These 20 T cell receptor beta chains were sequenced from one sample in a study of technical replicates of blood from a handful of donors. This table comes from immunoSEQ multiplex PCR, and its TCRdb copy is limited to in-frame clones, with some not included. The data contain just under 60,000 clones, about nine tenths of them seen just once; the ten biggest clones take up under 5%. What was sequenced was PBMCs. The receptors shown here come from a human donor in good health. Some clones in this sample may be carry-over from other donors' samples.

The chain carries TRBV5-5 and TRBJ2-7; 8 positions agree with TRBD1. From germline, CDR1 is SGHKS and CDR2 YYEKEE (reference sequence). The V segment lost 0 bases and the J segment 2 bases; nucleotides outside the gene matches: 7. CDR3 length: 16 residues. The CDR3 protein is CASSLAGTGRTYEQYF. CDR3 nucleotide sequence: TGTGCCAGCAGCTTGGCCGGGACAGGTCGCACCTACGAGCAGTACTTC.

This clone has just one count. The chain recombines TRBV4-2 with TRBJ2-7; 9 nucleotides align to TRBD2. The V gene end was trimmed by 1 base and the J gene end by 1 base; junction bases not matched to a gene: 17. Germline V CDR1 and CDR2: LGHNA, YNFKEQ. This CDR3 spans 20 amino acids. CDR3 coding DNA: TGTGCCAGCAGCCAAGCCTGGGGGCGGGGGGGGAGAATAAAATCCTACGAGCAGTACTTC. It yields the protein CASSQAWGRGGRIKSYEQYF.

About this clone itself: At one of its ends the junction is not consistent with the germline gene, which may arise from a read error. V gene TRBV20-1 combines with J gene TRBJ2-7; 7 bases are shared with TRBD1. Germline-derived CDR1 and CDR2 are DFQATT and SNEGSKA (reference sequence). The CDR3 has 11 amino acids. In nucleotides, the CDR3 is TGTAACAGGGGCAGGGGCTACGAGCAGTACTTC. Protein product: CNRGRGYEQYF.

The V gene is TRBV19, the J gene TRBJ2-5; possibly TRBD2 for D (6 bases). The CDR3 has 14 residues. V shed 0 bases and J shed 9 bases, with 14 bases lying between them. Germline CDR1 LNHDA, CDR2 SQIVND (reference sequence). CDR3: CASSIDAGSQAQYF. In DNA form, the CDR3 reads TGTGCCAGTAGTATAGATGCGGGGAGCCAGGCCCAGTACTTC.

The table lists this clone with a count of one. V gene TRBV6-5 combines with J gene TRBJ2-1; D call uncertain. Germline assignment: CDR1 MNHEY and CDR2 SVGAGI. CDR3 length: 12 amino acids. V lost 0 bases to trimming and J lost 9 bases, with 6 bases between them. The CDR3: CASSYSTGEQFF. The CDR3 bases are TGTGCCAGCAGTTACTCGACGGGTGAGCAGTTCTTC.

CDR3 sequence (DNA): TGCGCCAGCAGCTCGCAGGGATTGGGGGGCACTGAAGCTTTCTTT. It translates to CASSSQGLGGTEAFF. This chain links TRBV5-1 with TRBJ1-1; perhaps TRBD1 as D (5 bases). CDR1 is SGHRS, CDR2 YFSETQ, per germline. V dropped 3 bases and J dropped 4 bases, with 16 bases sitting between them. The CDR3 is made up of 15 amino acids.

This clone was observed a few times. V gene TRBV5-8 combines with J gene TRBJ1-1; a weak D match, TRBD1 (6 bases). Between the trimmed V and J ends, which lost 2 bases and 1 base, there was a span of 9 bases. Per the germline V gene, CDR1 is SGHTS and CDR2 is YDEGEE. The CDR3 is 14 residues long. The CDR3 loop is CASSFQGRNTEAFF. The CDR3 DNA reads TGTGCCAGCAGCTTCCAGGGGAGGAACACTGAAGCTTTCTTT.

The chain combines TRBV6-6 with TRBJ1-2; the D gene is possibly TRBD1 (5 bases). The CDR3 sequence is 11 residues long. The V gene lost 6 bases and the J gene lost 8 bases, with 10 bases spanning the gap. CDR1 MNHNY and CDR2 SVGAGI come from the germline V gene (reference sequence). The CDR3 is CASRAGRGYTF. For the CDR3, the DNA is TGTGCCAGCAGGGCAGGGAGGGGCTACACCTTC.

This chain links TRBV15 with TRBJ2-5; TRBD2 might be the D (5 bases). The V gene's germline CDR1 is LNHNV and CDR2 YYDKDF (reference sequence). Trimming stripped 0 bases from V and 2 bases from J, with 16 bases between. This CDR3 comprises 17 residues. The CDR3 DNA reads TGTGCCACCAGCAGAGAGCCGGGGAGTGCCAGACAAGAGACCCAGTACTTC. As protein: CATSREPGSARQETQYF. The full variable domain, in which reference TRBV15 and TRBJ2-5 provide the parts outside the CDR3, is DAMVIQNPRYQVTQFGKPVTLSCSQTLNHNVMYWYQQKSSQAPKLLFHYYDKDFNNEADTPDNFQSRRPNTSFCFLDIRSPGLGDTAMYLCATSREPGSARQETQYFGPGTRLLVL.

This chain joins TRBV6-1 and TRBJ1-5; 9 positions agree with TRBD1. Germline CDR1 MNHNS, CDR2 SASEGT. The CDR3 is 14 residues long. Trimming cost V 5 bases and J 8 bases; bases outside gene matches: 7. CDR3 amino acids: CASSINRGLEPQHF. CDR3 nucleotides: TGTGCCAGCAGTATTAACAGGGGGCTTGAGCCCCAGCATTTT.

The sample holds one count of this clone. This rearrangement joins TRBV4-3 to TRBJ2-1, with 8 positions matching TRBD2. CDR3 length equals 16 residues. Trimming removed 0 bases from V and 4 bases from J; junction bases left unmatched: 5. CDR1 and CDR2 (germline): LGHNA, YSLEER. The CDR3 spells CASSQDLSGGYNEQFF. The CDR3 coding sequence is TGCGCCAGCAGCCAAGATTTGAGCGGGGGTTACAATGAGCAGTTCTTC.

V gene TRBV7-2 combines with J gene TRBJ2-7; the match to TRBD2 covers 9 bases. The V and J ends lost 2 bases and 2 bases, in that order; junction bases with no gene match: 4. CDR1 is SGHTA and CDR2 is FQGNSA in the germline V gene. CDR3 length: 15 residues. In DNA form, the CDR3 reads TGTGCCAGCAGCTTACAGGCTAGCGGGGCCTACGAGCAGTACTTC. Its translation: CASSLQASGAYEQYF.

The V and J genes are TRBV2 and TRBJ2-7; D possibly corresponds to TRBD1 (6 bases). The CDR3 runs 15 residues. In germline, CDR1 is SNHLY, CDR2 FYNNEI. V lost 0 bases and J 5 bases, leaving 14 bases between the germline ends. CDR3 in DNA: TGTGCCAGCAGTGAAGCGCTATTAGGGGGAAACGAGCAGTACTTC. It encodes CASSEALLGGNEQYF.

The CDR3 DNA reads as TGTGCCAGCAGCTTAGTCGGACAGAGCTCCTATAATTCACCCCTCCACTTT. This encodes CASSLVGQSSYNSPLHF. The chain combines TRBV7-2 with TRBJ1-6; D is possibly TRBD1 (6 bases). Trimming pared 1 base from V and 0 bases from J, leaving 10 bases between. CDR1 and CDR2 (germline): SGHTA, FQGNSA. The CDR3 is made up of 17 amino acids.

This chain links TRBV7-2 with TRBJ2-3, with unresolved D. This CDR3 region has 14 residues. Trimming shortened V by 5 bases and J by 4 bases, and 13 bases separated the two germline ends. Looked up from germline, CDR1 is SGHTA and CDR2 is FQGNSA. As DNA, the CDR3 is TGTGCCAGCAGCGCCCAACTATACGCAGATACGCAGTATTTT. Encoded protein: CASSAQLYADTQYF.

V usage is TRBV9 and J usage is TRBJ2-7, with D possibly being TRBD2 (7 bases). The CDR3 contains 16 residues. Germline lookup yields CDR1 SGDLS and CDR2 YYNGEE. The V and J ends lost 0 bases and 4 bases respectively, with 17 bases between them. CDR3 in DNA: TGTGCCAGCAGCGTAGATATTCATGCGGGGGCTTACGAGCAGTACTTC. It is translated as CASSVDIHAGAYEQYF.

This clone is a singleton in its sample. The CDR3 DNA reads as TGTGCCAGCAGCCGAGGCTATGGCGGGAGGGCATATGAGCAGTTCTTC. It specifies CASSRGYGGRAYEQFF. The chain combines TRBV11-3 with TRBJ2-1; the match to TRBD2 covers 9 bases. The CDR3 consists of 16 residues. The germline gives CDR1 SGHNT, CDR2 YENEEA. J lost 8 bases, V lost 5 bases, and 13 bases had no gene match.

This rearrangement joins TRBV7-2 to TRBJ1-1; 11 bases are shared with TRBD1. The CDR3 has 13 residues. J gave up 11 bases and V 4 bases, and 6 bases lay outside the gene matches. The germline gives CDR1 SGHTA, CDR2 FQGNSA. CDR3 sequence (DNA): TGTGCCAGCAGCTCGGGACAGGGGGAAAGGGCTTTCTTT. Amino acids: CASSSGQGERAFF. The variable domain in full, with the rest retrieved from reference TRBV7-2 and TRBJ1-1, is GAGVSQSPSNKVTEKGKDVELRCDPISGHTALYWYRQSLGQGLEFLIYFQGNSAPDKSGLPSDRFSAERTGGSVSTLTIQRTQQEDSAVYLCASSSGQGERAFFGQGTRLTVV.

The rearrangement uses TRBV18 and TRBJ2-1; 8 nucleotides agree with TRBD1. The CDR3 runs to 16 residues. The junction had 7 bases not matched to a gene; V was cut back by 2 bases and J by 4 bases. Germline CDR1 reads KGHSH; CDR2 reads LQKENI. The CDR3 DNA reads as TGTGCCAGCTCACCAAATCAGGGGGCCTCTTACAATGAGCAGTTCTTC. Translation: CASSPNQGASYNEQFF.

The chain combines TRBV7-3 with TRBJ2-7; 10 bases are shared with TRBD1. After removal of 5 bases from V and 3 bases from J, the junction contained 7 bases not matched to a gene. The CDR3 is made up of 15 amino acids. Looked up from germline, CDR1 is SGHTA and CDR2 is FQGTGA. The CDR3 protein is CASSPGQGGNYEQYF. The CDR3 DNA follows: TGTGCCAGCAGCCCCGGACAGGGGGGGAACTACGAGCAGTACTTC.